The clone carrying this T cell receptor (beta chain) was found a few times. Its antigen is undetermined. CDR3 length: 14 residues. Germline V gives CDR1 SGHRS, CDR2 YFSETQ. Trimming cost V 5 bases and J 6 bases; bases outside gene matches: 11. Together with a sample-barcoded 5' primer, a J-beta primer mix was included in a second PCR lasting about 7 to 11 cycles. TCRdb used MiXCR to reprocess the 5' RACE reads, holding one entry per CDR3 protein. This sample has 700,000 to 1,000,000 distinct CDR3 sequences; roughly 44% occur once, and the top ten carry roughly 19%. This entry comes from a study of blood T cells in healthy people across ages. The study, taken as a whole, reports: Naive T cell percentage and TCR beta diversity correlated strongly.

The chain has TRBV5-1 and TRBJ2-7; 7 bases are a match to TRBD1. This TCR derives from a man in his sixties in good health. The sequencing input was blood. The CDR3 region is CASRRGPASGEQYF. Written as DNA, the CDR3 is TGCGCCAGCAGAAGGGGGCCAGCAAGTGGCGAGCAGTACTTC.